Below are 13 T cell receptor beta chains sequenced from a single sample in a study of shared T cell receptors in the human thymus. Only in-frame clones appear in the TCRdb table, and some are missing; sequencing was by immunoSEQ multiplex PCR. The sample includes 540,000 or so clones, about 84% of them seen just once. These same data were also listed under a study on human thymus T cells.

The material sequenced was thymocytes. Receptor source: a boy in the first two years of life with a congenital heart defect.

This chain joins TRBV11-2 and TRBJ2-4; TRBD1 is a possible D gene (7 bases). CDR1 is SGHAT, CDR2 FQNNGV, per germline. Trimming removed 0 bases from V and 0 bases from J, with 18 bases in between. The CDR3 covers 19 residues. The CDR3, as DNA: TGTGCCAGCAGCTTAGATCGCCAGGGGGAGGATATAGCCAAAAACATTCAGTACTTC. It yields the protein CASSLDRQGEDIAKNIQYF.

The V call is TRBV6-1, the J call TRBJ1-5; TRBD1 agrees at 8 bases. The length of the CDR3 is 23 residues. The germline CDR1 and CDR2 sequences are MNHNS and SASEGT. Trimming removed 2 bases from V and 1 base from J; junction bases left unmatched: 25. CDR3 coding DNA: TGTGCCAGCAGTGAACGGTCTAGCGGGGGTTTAGGGACAGGTGTTCGGAGCAATCAGCCCCAGCATTTT. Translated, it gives CASSERSSGGLGTGVRSNQPQHF.

The CDR3 DNA is TGTGCCAGCAGTGTACCCCGAGGGGGACAGGGGTACACCGGGGAGCTGTTTTTT. Translation gives CASSVPRGGQGYTGELFF. This chain links TRBV25-1 with TRBJ2-2; 10 positions agree with TRBD1. Germline CDR1 and CDR2: MGHDK and SYGVNS. The ends lost 4 bases at V and 3 bases at J; junction bases unmatched: 11. CDR3 length: 18 amino acids.

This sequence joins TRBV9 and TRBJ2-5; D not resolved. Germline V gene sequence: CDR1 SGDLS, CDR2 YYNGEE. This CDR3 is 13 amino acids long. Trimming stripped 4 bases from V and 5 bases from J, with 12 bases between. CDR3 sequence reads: CASSPPHRETQYF. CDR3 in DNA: TGTGCCAGCAGCCCGCCCCATCGGGAGACCCAGTACTTC.

CDR3 nucleotides: TGTGCCAGCAGTTTATGGTGGCCCCCTTCTAACTATGGCTACACCTTC. Translated: CASSLWWPPSNYGYTF. This chain links TRBV27 with TRBJ1-2; D is unclear. Germline assignment: CDR1 MNHEY and CDR2 SMNVEV (reference sequence). V was pared by 1 base and J by 0 bases, with 12 bases between. CDR3 size: 16 residues.

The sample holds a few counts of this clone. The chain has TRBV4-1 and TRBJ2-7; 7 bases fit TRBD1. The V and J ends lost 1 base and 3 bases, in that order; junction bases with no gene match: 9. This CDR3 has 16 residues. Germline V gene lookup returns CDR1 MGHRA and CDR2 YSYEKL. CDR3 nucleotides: TGCGCCAGCAGCCAAGTGGGACAGCGCCATATCTACGAGCAGTACTTC. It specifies CASSQVGQRHIYEQYF.

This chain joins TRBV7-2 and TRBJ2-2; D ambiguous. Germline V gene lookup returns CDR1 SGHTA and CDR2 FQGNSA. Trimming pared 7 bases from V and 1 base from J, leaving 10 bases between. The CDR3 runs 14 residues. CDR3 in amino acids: CASTISMNTGELFF. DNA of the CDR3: TGTGCCAGCACGATTAGTATGAACACCGGGGAGCTGTTTTTT.

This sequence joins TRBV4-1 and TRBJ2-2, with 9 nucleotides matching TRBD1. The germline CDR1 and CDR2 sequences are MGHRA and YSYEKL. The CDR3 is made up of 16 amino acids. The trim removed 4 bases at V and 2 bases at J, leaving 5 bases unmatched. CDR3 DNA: TGCGCCAGCAGCCGACCGGGACAGGGAAACACCGGGGAGCTGTTTTTT. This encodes CASSRPGQGNTGELFF.

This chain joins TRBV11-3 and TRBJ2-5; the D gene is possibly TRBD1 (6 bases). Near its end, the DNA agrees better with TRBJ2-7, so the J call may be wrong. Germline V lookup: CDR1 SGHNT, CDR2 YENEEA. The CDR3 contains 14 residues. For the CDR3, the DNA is TGTGCCAGCAGCTCCAGGGGTCTCTCCTACGAGCAGTACTTC. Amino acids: CASSSRGLSYEQYF.

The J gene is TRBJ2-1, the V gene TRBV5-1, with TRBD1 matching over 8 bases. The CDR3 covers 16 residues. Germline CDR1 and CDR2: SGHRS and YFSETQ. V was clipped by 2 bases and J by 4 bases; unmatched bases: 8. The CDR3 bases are TGCGCCAGCAGCTTCGTCGGACAGGGCCAGTACAATGAGCAGTTCTTC. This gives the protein CASSFVGQGQYNEQFF.

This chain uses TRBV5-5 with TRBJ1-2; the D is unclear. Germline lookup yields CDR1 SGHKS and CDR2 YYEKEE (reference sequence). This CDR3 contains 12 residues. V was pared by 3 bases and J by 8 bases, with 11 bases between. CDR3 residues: CASSSGVGGYTF. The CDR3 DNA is TGTGCCAGCAGCTCCGGAGTTGGGGGCTACACCTTC.

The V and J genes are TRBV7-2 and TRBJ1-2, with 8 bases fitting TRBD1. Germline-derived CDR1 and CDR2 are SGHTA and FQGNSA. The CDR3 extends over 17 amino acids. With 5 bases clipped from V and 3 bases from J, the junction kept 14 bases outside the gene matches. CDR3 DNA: TGTGCCAGCAGCCCACACTCACAGGGGGAAAAGGACTATGGCTACACCTTC. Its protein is CASSPHSQGEKDYGYTF.

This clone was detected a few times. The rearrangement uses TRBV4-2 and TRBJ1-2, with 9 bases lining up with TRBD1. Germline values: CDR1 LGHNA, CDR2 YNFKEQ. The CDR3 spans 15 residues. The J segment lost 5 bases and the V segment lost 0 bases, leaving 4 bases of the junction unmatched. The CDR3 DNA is TGTGCCAGCAGCCAAGAGGGACAGGGCTTTTATGGCTACACCTTC. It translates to CASSQEGQGFYGYTF.